A selection of T cell receptor beta chains follows, all from one sample in a study of OX40 agonist ivuxolimab in advanced cancers. Assay: immunoSEQ multiplex PCR; the TCRdb copy retains only in-frame clones and omits some. The profile covers about 26,000 clones, with more than 75% appearing a single time and approximately 31% taken by the ten largest. This material consisted of CD4+ or CD8+ T cells sorted from blood, taken in a trial of the OX40 agonist ivuxolimab. These receptors were obtained from an adult with an advanced solid tumor such as melanoma, head and neck, liver or kidney cancer. Each CDR3 is given with its conserved first and last residue. D genes are given only for firm matches. Rows may omit the clone size; those that give it use once, few, many or a size class.

TRBV4-1	TRBD2	TRBJ2-1	-	CASSQVVAGAGNEQFF	TGCGCCAGCAGCCAAGTTGTAGCGGGGGCCGGGAATGAGCAGTTCTTC
TRBV6-1	TRBD2	TRBJ2-1	-	CASKAQREFEQFF	TGTGCCAGCAAGGCCCAGCGGGAGTTTGAGCAGTTCTTC
TRBV18	-	TRBJ2-1	medium-sized	CASSPRDSDNEQFF	TGTGCCAGCTCACCGCGGGACAGTGACAATGAGCAGTTCTTC
TRBV13	-	TRBJ1-2	-	CASSLGTDYYYGYTF	TGTGCCAGCAGCTTAGGGACAGATTATTACTATGGCTACACCTTC
TRBV7-6	TRBD1	TRBJ2-5	-	CASSSGQGRGKTQYF	TGTGCCAGCAGCTCGGGACAGGGAAGGGGAAAGACCCAGTACTTC
TRBV28	-	TRBJ2-3	-	CASSLSGDLTDTQYF	TGTGCCAGCAGTTTATCTGGGGATTTGACAGATACGCAGTATTTT
TRBV7-9	-	TRBJ2-7	once	CASSLAGVPYEQYF	TGTGCCAGCAGCTTAGCGGGAGTACCCTACGAGCAGTACTTC
TRBV7-3	TRBD2	TRBJ2-3	-	CASSLYIGASGRVSDTQYF	TGTGCCAGCAGCTTATATATTGGGGCTAGCGGGAGAGTGTCAGATACGCAGTATTTT
TRBV9	TRBD2	TRBJ2-5	-	CASSPGLAGALQETQYF	TGTGCCAGCAGCCCAGGACTAGCGGGTGCCCTCCAAGAGACCCAGTACTTC
TRBV5-8	TRBD2	TRBJ2-5	-	CASSAGRGGLEETQYF	TGTGCCAGCAGCGCGGGCCGCGGGGGACTAGAAGAGACCCAGTACTTC
TRBV15	-	TRBJ1-1	-	CATSRVGTEAFF	TGTGCCACCAGCAGAGTTGGCACTGAAGCTTTCTTT
TRBV19	-	TRBJ2-3	-	CASSIDLAGPSDTQYF	TGTGCCAGTAGTATAGATCTGGCGGGACCCTCAGATACGCAGTATTTT
TRBV11-2	-	TRBJ1-1	once	CASSYVETEAFF	TGTGCCAGCAGCTACGTAGAGACTGAAGCTTTCTTT
TRBV21-1	-	TRBJ1-3	-	CASSKALSIQVRGNTIYF	TGTGCCAGCAGCAAAGCGCTCTCGATTCAGGTACGTGGAAACACCATATATTTT
TRBV27	-	TRBJ2-3	-	CASSLSSGYALTDTQYF	TGTGCCAGCAGTTTATCGTCTGGGTATGCGTTGACAGATACGCAGTATTTT
TRBV2	-	TRBJ2-5	-	CASSRLGRNQETQYF	TGTGCCAGCAGTCGTCTGGGGAGAAACCAAGAGACCCAGTACTTC
TRBV11-3	-	TRBJ2-4	-	CASSLFGGPAGKNIQYF	TGTGCCAGCAGCTTGTTCGGGGGACCGGCGGGCAAAAACATTCAGTACTTC
TRBV5-5	-	TRBJ1-5	-	CASSLASENQPQHF	TGTGCCAGCAGCTTGGCGTCAGAGAATCAGCCCCAGCATTTT